This TCR beta chain was captured by sequencing in a study of cytomegalovirus exposure and HLA in healthy donors (TCRdb year 2017). For the wider study: In an earlier analysis of several hundred of the donors, about 260 Gb of sequence data and just under 120 million unique TCR beta sequences from about 180 million T cells were reported. Class I and class II HLA loci were covered by the typing at four-digit resolution. Every discovery cohort repertoire had been produced on one sequencing platform. The study aimed to test whether signatures of past pathogen exposure could be identified by cataloging public T cell receptors. In a later genetic analysis, genome-wide SNP genotypes for about three fifths of the roughly 670 donors were used, and that subset was treated as a discovery cohort. Typing coverage varied by locus: about 620-640 donors for A, B, C, DRB1 and DQB1; about 520 for DQA1; nearly 610 for DPA1; around 450 for DPB1. A separate validation cohort of over 95 different subjects was used in addition to the roughly 640-subject first cohort. A later analysis re-analyzed previously published TCR beta repertoires from 666 donors and added high-resolution HLA genotyping to study TCR occurrence patterns. Of the roughly 420 genotyped donors, roughly 76% were placed in the genetic ancestry cluster associated with self-reported Caucasian donors. An earlier analysis of approximately 630 of the donors applied high-throughput TCR beta sequencing to assess whether each TCR beta V gene segment acted as functional or pseudogenic. About 310 gigabases of sequencing data and 78 million or so unique TCR sequences were included in an early release covering about 700 HLA-typed donors. The study combined high-throughput TCR immunosequencing, statistical association of individual TCRs with disease status, and machine learning to predict cytomegalovirus infection status. The study profiled the T cell repertoires of 550 to 700 subjects by immunosequencing and related them to cytomegalovirus serostatus. Rather than drawing on any new phenotypic data, the later analysis identified candidate immune exposures from TCR beta sequences and the way those sequences occurred across donors. Donor age, sex, ethnicity and CMV serostatus were compiled alongside the repertoire data. Four or five DR-DQ haplotypes were treated as single units for association and clustering because of strong linkage in the cohort. Across some 400 genotyped donors of the cohort, an average of about 220,000 unique TCR beta nucleotide sequences per donor were sequenced, and 15% to 20% of those sequences were non-productive. Study-level results and caveats: In a later analysis, most CMV-associated TCR beta chains were found to appear HLA-restricted, with HLA associations seemingly driven largely by CMV exposure. At a false discovery rate of 0.05, a later analysis linked under 20,000 TCR beta sequences to specific HLA alleles. In a later analysis, HLA-associated TCR beta chains were found to be more clonally expanded and to have lower generation probabilities than equally common non-associated chains. A later genetic analysis reported fewer N-insertions in productive TCRs among donors in an Asian-associated ancestry cluster than the approximately 700-donor mean. A cluster of highly shared sequence variants was judged likely to represent a technical artifact of the sequencing pipeline. Roughly uniform sequencing depth across donors was assumed in presence/absence analyses, although this assumption may not hold. An association between a missense DCLRE1C variant and V-gene and J-gene trimming of TCR beta chains was found in a later genetic analysis and replicated in an independent cohort. A further reported finding was that TCR beta sequences accurately predicted the HLA-A and HLA-B alleles for most subjects in the first cohort. The earlier analysis of some 540 of the donors excluded roughly 16 rarely observed V segments, including chromosome 9 orphons, because counts were too low. Because some donors lacked HLA typing at each locus, the association tests relied only on the typed subset. A later analysis found that TCR association rates varied across HLA loci, with DRB1 alleles showing the most associated TCRs and HLA-C alleles the fewest. The classifier was reported to diagnose cytomegalovirus status with high specificity and sensitivity in both the original and validation cohorts. Most TCR sequences were observed very rarely across donors, whereas some public TCRs were present in many individuals. According to the authors, the approach could potentially be generalized to other disease states and immunological phenotypes. Broadly in line with IMGT annotations, most TCR beta V segments showed up in productive rearrangements about 87% or about 30% of the time in an earlier analysis of several hundred of the donors. When HLA alleles, especially DR and DQ, strongly co-occurred, TCR associations were difficult to assign to individual alleles. Correlated functional status among segregating V segments might reflect linkage disequilibrium, but an unknown experimental factor could not be ruled out. In the study, 164 TCR beta chains were listed as associated with cytomegalovirus. In a later analysis, several top co-occurrence clusters were reported to appear linked to parvovirus B19, influenza, CMV and Epstein-Barr virus. In vitro tests confirmed that a few of the cytomegalovirus-associated TCR beta chains recognize cytomegalovirus antigens. The cohort was sequenced for TCR beta chains only, and without alpha or paired-chain data the features that could be detected were limited. Because the 87-base-pair reads could not distinguish some IMGT-functional V segments, including TRBV6-2 and TRBV6-3, those segments were excluded. CMV serostatus was the only immune exposure information available for the cohort.

A note on this clone: This receptor's antigen is unknown. One base away there is no much larger clone; base qualities are not given.

In total, fewer than 750 healthy bone marrow donors made up the cohort. All cohort members were sampled while nominally healthy, although unrecorded immune exposures were likely present. The donor was CMV seronegative and belonged to the group of more than 300 seronegative cohort members. Each donor provided a peripheral blood sample, and peripheral blood mononuclear cells were used for TCR beta sequencing. Genomic DNA extraction from the blood cell samples was performed with the Qiagen DNeasy Blood Extraction Kit. V loses 2 bases at its end and J loses 2 bases; junction bases beyond the gene matches: 3. From cysteine to phenylalanine, the CDR3 is 16 amino acids long. The CDR3 DNA has 48 bases and is translated from base 1. Based on the germline V gene, the CDR1 and CDR2 sequences are MDHEN and SYDVKM. The library was made by the immunoSEQ multiplex PCR assay. A mixture of 60 forward primers for TCR Vbeta segments and 13 reverse primers for TCR Jbeta segments was used in the multiplex PCR. A multiplex PCR assay on genomic DNA amplified the CDR3 region of rearranged TCR beta genes. On the Illumina HiSeq System, the amplified TCR beta libraries were sequenced as 87-base-pair reads. The authors processed their data as follows. A later analysis counted tens of millions of unique TCR beta chains across the 700 or so repertoires, and around 9.9 million of these chains were shared by at least two donors. Raw reads were error-corrected and collapsed into unique sequences by a nearest-neighbor algorithm in which closely related sequences were merged to remove PCR and sequencing errors. CDR3 sequences were aligned to IMGT reference sequences to assign V, D and J gene segments. Each retained sequence needed at least a six-nucleotide match to both a V gene segment and a J gene segment. Rearrangements were called productive when the CDR3 lacked stop codons and stayed in frame with V and J; all others were non-productive. CDR3 was defined by IMGT convention, running from the second conserved V-encoded cysteine to the conserved J-encoded phenylalanine. Sequences without an unambiguous match to a single V gene segment were excluded from the earlier analysis of about 600 of the donors. In an earlier analysis of about 590 of the donors, a V segment was called functional when productive rearrangements were above 56.7%, and segregating when the standard deviation between donors exceeded 5%. To diagnose cytomegalovirus status from the catalog of TCR beta chain sequences, a statistical classification framework was built. A later analysis assigned V and J genes by comparing TCR nucleotide sequences with IMGT/GENE-DB human TR gene sequences. In a later analysis, CDR3 sequences and most-parsimonious VDJ recombination scenarios were assigned using the TCRdist pipeline. A later analysis defined each TCR beta chain by its CDR3 amino acid sequence plus V-gene family, and excluded reads lacking a unique V-gene family. As a way to deal with suspected cross-contamination and a sequencing artifact, a later analysis dropped 592 nucleotide sequences that were highly shared and had low generation probability. For each public chain, a later analysis derived a clonal expansion index from normalized ranks of inferred template counts within each repertoire. In a later analysis, generation probabilities were computed using a VDJ recombination model fitted to out-of-frame rearrangements, and the results were checked against IGoR. Hypergeometric tests were used in a later analysis to score TCR-TCR, TCR-HLA and TCR-CMV co-occurrence, with a repertoire-size bias correction applied to the TCR pairs. In a later analysis, false discovery rates were estimated by permuting HLA or CMV assignments 20 times. A later analysis grouped co-occurring TCRs with DBSCAN, adding TCRdist sequence similarity when clustering within HLA-allele-positive subsets. For co-occurrence clustering, repertoires with fewer than 30,000 or more than 120,000 public chains were excluded, along with a handful of repertoires with anomalous nucleotide sharing. This immuneACCESS table, as held by TCRdb, lists in-frame sequences with V and J called but not all clones. Of the missing ones, under half trace to an unresolved V gene in checked studies; the others have no known cause. D and trimming were read from the DNA, whereas the V and J calls and clone size are those reported in that table. The sample has over 110,000 clones on record, about three quarters of them singletons. The ten largest clones add up to over 1% of the sample.

This receptor was taken from a woman aged 35 to 49 in good health and CMV-seronegative. The sequenced sample consisted of PBMCs. The chain couples TRBV28 to TRBJ2-2; TRBD2 fits 9 bases in the junction. The encoded CDR3 is CASSLRGGDNTGELFF. The nucleotides read TGTGCCAGCAGTTTACGCGGGGGGGACAACACCGGGGAGCTGTTTTTT.